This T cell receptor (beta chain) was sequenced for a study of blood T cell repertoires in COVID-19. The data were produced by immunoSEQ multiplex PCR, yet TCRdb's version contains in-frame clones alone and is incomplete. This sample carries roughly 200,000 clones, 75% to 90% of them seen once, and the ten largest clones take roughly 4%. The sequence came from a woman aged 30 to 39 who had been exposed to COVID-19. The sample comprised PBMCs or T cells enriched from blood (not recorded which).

CDR3 amino acids: CATTSNGARETEAFF. The CDR3 DNA follows: TGTGCCACCACCTCGAATGGGGCCCGGGAGACTGAAGCTTTCTTT. The chain uses TRBV24-1 and TRBJ1-1; the D gene is possibly TRBD1 (5 bases). With 8 bases removed from V and 5 bases from J, the gap between germline ends came to 20 bases. Germline CDR1 and CDR2: KGHDR and SFDVKD. The CDR3 runs to 15 residues.